These 5 T cell receptor beta chains came from one sample sequenced in a study of blood T cell repertoires in COVID-19. Some clones are missing from TCRdb's copy, which holds only in-frame ones; the method was immunoSEQ multiplex PCR. The table lists around 45,000 clones, roughly 86% of them singletons. Specimen: peripheral blood. The source of these receptors is a man in his sixties with active or convalescent COVID-19.

The gene calls are TRBV3-1 (or the pseudogene TRBV3-2) and TRBJ1-2; D not resolved. V was pared by 1 base and J by 2 bases, with 11 bases between. The CDR3 runs to 15 residues. Germline loops: CDR1 LGHDT, CDR2 YNNKEL (reference sequence). The chain's CDR3 is CASSQGSGNNYGYTF. The CDR3 DNA sequence: TGTGCCAGCAGCCAAGGGTCGGGGAACAACTATGGCTACACCTTC.

J is TRBJ1-5 and V is TRBV19, with 7 bases that match TRBD1. This CDR3 region has 14 residues. CDR1 and CDR2 from the germline V gene are LNHDA and SQIVND (reference sequence). V gave up 5 bases and J gave up 4 bases; unmatched junction bases: 5. As DNA, the CDR3 is TGTGCCAGTAGTCCATCGGGACAGAATCAGCCCCAGCATTTT. Residues: CASSPSGQNQPQHF.

This rearrangement joins TRBV7-8 to TRBJ1-5; no reliable D call. CDR3 length equals 14 residues. Germline V CDR1 and CDR2: SGHVS, FQNEAQ. V was trimmed by 1 base and J by 2 bases, leaving 6 bases between them. Here the CDR3 DNA reads TGTGCCAGCAGCTTAGACCCGGGCAATCAGCCCCAGCATTTT. This sequence encodes CASSLDPGNQPQHF.

The V call is TRBV18, the J call TRBJ2-7; 7 nucleotides agree with TRBD2. CDR1 is KGHSH, CDR2 LQKENI, per germline. J was trimmed by 6 bases and V by 1 base; bases with no gene match: 9. The CDR3 totals 15 residues. In nucleotides, the CDR3 is TGTGCCAGCTCACCACGGGTCAACGGGGGGTCCGAGCAGTACTTC. This codes for CASSPRVNGGSEQYF.

The chain uses TRBV15 and TRBJ2-7; 7 nucleotides line up with TRBD2. The CDR3 runs 14 residues. CDR1 is LNHNV, CDR2 YYDKDF, per germline (reference sequence). The trim removed 2 bases at V and 7 bases at J, leaving 8 bases unmatched. The CDR3 region has the DNA TGTGCCACCAGCAGAACCTTGTGGGAGGGAGAGCAGTACTTC. Its translation: CATSRTLWEGEQYF.